A single count supports the clone carrying this TCR beta chain. Its antigen is unknown. CD4+ cells were sorted into CD25-high CD127-low regulatory cells and CD25-low CD127-high conventional cells. Amplification used 52 TRBV primers and 13 TRBJ primers. Profiling relied on immunoSEQ multiplex PCR, and the TCRdb table lists in-frame clones only, not all of them. This table holds tens of thousands of clones, about 94% found once. The record originates from a study of regulatory T cells. General study points: In CD3G-deficient patients, conventional CD4+ T cells were enriched for hydrophobic CDR3 residues at positions 6 and 7.

V lost 5 bases and J lost 0, with 11 bases in between. This CDR3 is built from 15 residues. The germline V gene encodes CDR1 MDHEN and CDR2 SYDVKM. The chain has TRBV28 and TRBJ1-5; D is ambiguous. This clonotype originated in a child aged 2 to 10 with CD3G deficiency. The sequenced sample was conventional CD4+ T cells sorted from blood. CDR3 sequence: CASSGMGNSNQPQHF. Here the CDR3 DNA reads TGTGCCAGCAGTGGAATGGGGAATAGCAATCAGCCCCAGCATTTT. The whole variable domain, filled in from reference TRBV28 and TRBJ1-5, reads DVKVTQSSRYLVKRTGEKVFLECVQDMDHENMFWYRQDPGLGLRLIYFSYDVKMKEKGDIPEGYSVSREKKERFSLILESASTNQTSMYLCASSGMGNSNQPQHFGDGTRLSIL.